The text below deals with one TCR beta chain. Its antigen is not identified. Via MiXCR, TCRdb re-called the 5' RACE reads, giving one row per CDR3 protein. This sample has 200,000 to 250,000 distinct CDR3 sequences, with about 7.3% found just once. The data belong to a study of CD8 T cells in ankylosing spondylitis. Study conclusions and caveats: A TCR beta motif of fewer than ten highly homologous variants seemed to mark ankylosing spondylitis blood. From matched ankylosing spondylitis synovial fluid, disease-linked clones were reportedly recovered at significantly enriched levels. In synovial fluid and blood from reactive arthritis, some motif variants were previously reported.

Germline assignment: CDR1 SGHRS and CDR2 YFSETQ. This CDR3 has 11 amino acids. Trimming cost V 2 bases and J 1 base, with 0 bases left between them. Sequenced: blood, either unsorted or a sorted T cell fraction (not recorded which). The TCR comes from a male donor with ankylosing spondylitis. The chain is built from TRBV5-1 and TRBJ1-2; D is undetermined. The CDR3 nucleotides are TGCGCCAGCAGCTTTAACTATGGCTACACCTTC. Encoded protein: CASSFNYGYTF.